This TCR beta chain was documented in a study of cytomegalovirus exposure and HLA in healthy donors. Study-wide points: CMV antigen specificity was confirmed in vitro for a few CMV-associated chains. Equally common other TCR beta chains were less clonally expanded than HLA-associated ones, a later analysis found. Productive status was seen about 90% or about 30% of the time for most TCR beta V segments in an earlier analysis.

This CDR3 has 13 residues. Germline V lookup: CDR1 SGHAT, CDR2 FQNNGV. Trimming stripped 4 bases from V and 2 bases from J, with 7 bases between. In the PCR, 60 Vbeta and 13 Jbeta primers were used. Original analysis: The authors later counted tens of millions of unique TCR beta chains, roughly 10 million of them shared. The assay was immunoSEQ multiplex PCR, and TCRdb's table has in-frame clones only and misses some. That table furnishes V, J and clone size, whereas the DNA furnished D and trimming. The sample has about 140,000 clones; under 90% are singletons. A note on this clone: Its antigen is unknown. The sample carries other DNA sequences with the same CDR3.

The TCR was taken from a man aged 40-49 years in good health and CMV-seronegative. The chain employs TRBV11-2 and TRBJ2-3; D is unresolved. The material sequenced was PBMCs. DNA for the CDR3: TGTGCCAGCAGCTCCCCACTCACAGATACGCAGTATTTT. Protein product: CASSSPLTDTQYF. Combining the CDR3 with reference TRBV11-2 and TRBJ2-3 gives the whole variable domain EAGVAQSPRYKIIEKRQSVAFWCNPISGHATLYWYQQILGQGPKLLIQFQNNGVVDDSQLPKDRFSAERLKGVDSTLKIQPAKLEDSAVYLCASSSPLTDTQYFGPGTRLTVL.